The rows below give T cell receptor beta chains drawn from one sample of a study of a mutant IDH1 vaccine in newly diagnosed glioma. Libraries were prepared by immunoSEQ multiplex PCR; TCRdb keeps only in-frame clonotypes and omits some of them. The sample records about 88,000 clones, roughly 87% being singletons. The input for sequencing was PBMCs, taken from a glioma patient treated with radiotherapy, temozolomide or both. These receptors originate from a man aged 40-50 years with glioma. Some clones in this sample may be carry-over from other donors' samples. Both conserved end residues are part of each CDR3. Each record gives: J gene, clone size, D gene, V gene, CDR3 DNA, CDR3 protein. The D gene is left open where the match is weak. The size of a clone is reported for some rows only, either as once, few or many, or as a class for expanded clones.

>TRBJ1-1|few|NA|TRBV2
TGTGCCAGCAGGTTCGGTGAAGCTTTCTTT
CASRFGEAFF
>TRBJ2-7|NA|NA|TRBV1
TGCACCAGCAGCCAAGATGATCGGCTAGCGGGGGGGCCCTACGAGCAGTACTTC
CTSSQDDRLAGGPYEQYF
>TRBJ1-2|NA|NA|TRBV6-5
TGTGCCAGCAGTTATACCCAGGCGGGCTATGGCTACACCTTC
CASSYTQAGYGYTF
>TRBJ1-1|once|NA|TRBV6-1
TGTGCCAGCAGCAAAGGGGACGGTTGGAACACTGAAGCTTTCTTT
CASSKGDGWNTEAFF
>TRBJ2-5|NA|TRBD2|TRBV6-1
TGTGCCAGCAGTGAATTAGCGGGGGAGCAAGAGACCCAGTACTTC
CASSELAGEQETQYF
>TRBJ1-5|NA|NA|TRBV6-5
TGTGCCAGCAGTTACAGGGGTTACAATCAGCCCCAGCATTTT
CASSYRGYNQPQHF
>TRBJ2-3|NA|NA|TRBV29-1
TGCAGCGTTGAATGGGGGGCAGATACGCAGTATTTT
CSVEWGADTQYF
>TRBJ2-4|NA|TRBD1|TRBV7-9
TGTGCCAGCAGCTTAGGTACTTCAGAAATATCAGGGGGTAAAAACATTCAGTACTTC
CASSLGTSEISGGKNIQYF
>TRBJ2-2|NA|NA|TRBV6-1
TGTGCCAGCACCCGGGAGTCCGGGGAGCTGTTTTTT
CASTRESGELFF
>TRBJ2-3|NA|NA|TRBV5-6
TGTGCCAGCAGCACTCAAGCGTTCTTGGATACGCAGTATTTT
CASSTQAFLDTQYF
>TRBJ1-2|NA|NA|TRBV19
TGTGCCAGTAGTATAGTCCGGGCCGACTATTCTTATGGCTACACCTTC
CASSIVRADYSYGYTF
>TRBJ1-5|NA|NA|TRBV5-1
TGCGCCAGCAATGGGAATCAGCCCCAGCATTTT
CASNGNQPQHF
>TRBJ1-2|once|NA|TRBV30
TGTGCCTGGACACGGGGGGGGACTCCTGGCTACACCTTC
CAWTRGGTPGYTF
>TRBJ2-3|NA|NA|TRBV5-4
TGTGCCAGCAGCTTGGAAGGCTATACGCAGTATTTT
CASSLEGYTQYF
>TRBJ1-1|NA|NA|TRBV4-1
TGCGCCAGCAGCCAGGGCTTTATGAACACTGAAGCTTTCTTT
CASSQGFMNTEAFF
>TRBJ2-3|NA|TRBD2|TRBV25-1
TGTGCCAGCAGTGAATACAGCGGGGGACCCCCAGATACGCAGTATTTT
CASSEYSGGPPDTQYF
>TRBJ2-7|NA|NA|TRBV6-5
TGTGCCAGCAGTTACTCGACCTCAACATCGGAGCAGTACTTC
CASSYSTSTSEQYF
>TRBJ1-2|NA|TRBD1|TRBV6-5
TGTGCCAGCAGTTACGTGGGACAGGGGTATGGCTACACCTTC
CASSYVGQGYGYTF
>TRBJ2-7|NA|TRBD2|TRBV6-5
TGTGCCAGCAGTTACTCGACGGCGGGGGTGGAGTACGAGCAGTACTTC
CASSYSTAGVEYEQYF
>TRBJ1-1|NA|NA|TRBV9
TGTGCCAGCAGCATATTGGGGGGCACTGAAGCTTTCTTT
CASSILGGTEAFF
>TRBJ1-1|NA|NA|TRBV6-5
TGTGCCAGCAGTTACTCGGCGGTCAACACTGAAGCTTTCTTT
CASSYSAVNTEAFF
>TRBJ2-7|NA|NA|TRBV5-1
TGCGCCAGCAGCTTGTACACGTCGGAGATAGAGCAGTACTTC
CASSLYTSEIEQYF
>TRBJ1-2|NA|NA|TRBV19
TGTGCCAGTATGGTCATTGGGGGGGGCTACACCTTC
CASMVIGGGYTF
>TRBJ2-7|NA|TRBD2|TRBV30
TGTGCCTGGAGTGTACGGGGGGGAGTCGAGCAGTACTTC
CAWSVRGGVEQYF
>TRBJ1-2|NA|NA|TRBV18
TGTGCCAGCTCACCACCGACCACTAACTATGGCTACACCTTC
CASSPPTTNYGYTF
>TRBJ2-7|NA|NA|TRBV18
TGTGCCAGCTCAGAGACGTATGTTGGTAGCTACGAGCAGTACTTC
CASSETYVGSYEQYF
>TRBJ1-4|once|TRBD1|TRBV5-4
TGTGCCAGCAGCCATTCCGGGACAGGGGGTCCGAGTGAAAAACTGTTTTTT
CASSHSGTGGPSEKLFF
>TRBJ2-7|NA|NA|TRBV5-6
TGTGCCAGCAGCTTGCTGGGGAAGAGCTCCTACGAGCAGTACTTC
CASSLLGKSSYEQYF
>TRBJ2-3|once|NA|TRBV7-8
TGTGCCAGCAGCTTTGACGGGGATACGCAGTATTTT
CASSFDGDTQYF
>TRBJ2-5|once|NA|TRBV9
TGTGCCAGCAGCGTAGGAGGCAGGGGAGGGCAAGAGACCCAGTACTTC
CASSVGGRGGQETQYF
>TRBJ1-6|NA|NA|TRBV5-1
TGCGCCAGCAGCCGCGACGGGGATAATTCACCCCTCCACTTT
CASSRDGDNSPLHF
>TRBJ2-7|NA|TRBD1|TRBV19
TGTGCCAGTAAAAGAGCCGGGACAGGTTCCTACGAGCAGTACTTC
CASKRAGTGSYEQYF
>TRBJ2-7|NA|TRBD2|TRBV18
TGTGCCAGCTCACCCCTAGCGGGGGGCAGCTCCTACGAGCAGTACTTC
CASSPLAGGSSYEQYF